This T cell receptor beta chain was found in a study of cytomegalovirus exposure and HLA in healthy donors. The germline gives CDR1 MNHEY, CDR2 SMNVEV (reference sequence). The length of the CDR3 is 16 residues. V shed 2 bases and J shed 0 bases, with 13 bases lying between them. PCR used 60 Vbeta primers and 13 Jbeta primers. Using immunoSEQ multiplex PCR, the repertoire was profiled, and TCRdb retains in-frame clones only, with some absent. The table lists 120,000 to 150,000 clones, 65% to 75% of them singletons. This clone appeared a single time. The specimen was PBMCs. The sequence derives from a man aged 60 to 69 in good health and CMV-seronegative. The chain uses TRBV27 and TRBJ1-1; TRBD1 is a possible D gene (5 bases). The CDR3 DNA sequence: TGTGCCAGCAGTTTAGGGGCAGGTCTAATGAACACTGAAGCTTTCTTT. This codes for CASSLGAGLMNTEAFF.